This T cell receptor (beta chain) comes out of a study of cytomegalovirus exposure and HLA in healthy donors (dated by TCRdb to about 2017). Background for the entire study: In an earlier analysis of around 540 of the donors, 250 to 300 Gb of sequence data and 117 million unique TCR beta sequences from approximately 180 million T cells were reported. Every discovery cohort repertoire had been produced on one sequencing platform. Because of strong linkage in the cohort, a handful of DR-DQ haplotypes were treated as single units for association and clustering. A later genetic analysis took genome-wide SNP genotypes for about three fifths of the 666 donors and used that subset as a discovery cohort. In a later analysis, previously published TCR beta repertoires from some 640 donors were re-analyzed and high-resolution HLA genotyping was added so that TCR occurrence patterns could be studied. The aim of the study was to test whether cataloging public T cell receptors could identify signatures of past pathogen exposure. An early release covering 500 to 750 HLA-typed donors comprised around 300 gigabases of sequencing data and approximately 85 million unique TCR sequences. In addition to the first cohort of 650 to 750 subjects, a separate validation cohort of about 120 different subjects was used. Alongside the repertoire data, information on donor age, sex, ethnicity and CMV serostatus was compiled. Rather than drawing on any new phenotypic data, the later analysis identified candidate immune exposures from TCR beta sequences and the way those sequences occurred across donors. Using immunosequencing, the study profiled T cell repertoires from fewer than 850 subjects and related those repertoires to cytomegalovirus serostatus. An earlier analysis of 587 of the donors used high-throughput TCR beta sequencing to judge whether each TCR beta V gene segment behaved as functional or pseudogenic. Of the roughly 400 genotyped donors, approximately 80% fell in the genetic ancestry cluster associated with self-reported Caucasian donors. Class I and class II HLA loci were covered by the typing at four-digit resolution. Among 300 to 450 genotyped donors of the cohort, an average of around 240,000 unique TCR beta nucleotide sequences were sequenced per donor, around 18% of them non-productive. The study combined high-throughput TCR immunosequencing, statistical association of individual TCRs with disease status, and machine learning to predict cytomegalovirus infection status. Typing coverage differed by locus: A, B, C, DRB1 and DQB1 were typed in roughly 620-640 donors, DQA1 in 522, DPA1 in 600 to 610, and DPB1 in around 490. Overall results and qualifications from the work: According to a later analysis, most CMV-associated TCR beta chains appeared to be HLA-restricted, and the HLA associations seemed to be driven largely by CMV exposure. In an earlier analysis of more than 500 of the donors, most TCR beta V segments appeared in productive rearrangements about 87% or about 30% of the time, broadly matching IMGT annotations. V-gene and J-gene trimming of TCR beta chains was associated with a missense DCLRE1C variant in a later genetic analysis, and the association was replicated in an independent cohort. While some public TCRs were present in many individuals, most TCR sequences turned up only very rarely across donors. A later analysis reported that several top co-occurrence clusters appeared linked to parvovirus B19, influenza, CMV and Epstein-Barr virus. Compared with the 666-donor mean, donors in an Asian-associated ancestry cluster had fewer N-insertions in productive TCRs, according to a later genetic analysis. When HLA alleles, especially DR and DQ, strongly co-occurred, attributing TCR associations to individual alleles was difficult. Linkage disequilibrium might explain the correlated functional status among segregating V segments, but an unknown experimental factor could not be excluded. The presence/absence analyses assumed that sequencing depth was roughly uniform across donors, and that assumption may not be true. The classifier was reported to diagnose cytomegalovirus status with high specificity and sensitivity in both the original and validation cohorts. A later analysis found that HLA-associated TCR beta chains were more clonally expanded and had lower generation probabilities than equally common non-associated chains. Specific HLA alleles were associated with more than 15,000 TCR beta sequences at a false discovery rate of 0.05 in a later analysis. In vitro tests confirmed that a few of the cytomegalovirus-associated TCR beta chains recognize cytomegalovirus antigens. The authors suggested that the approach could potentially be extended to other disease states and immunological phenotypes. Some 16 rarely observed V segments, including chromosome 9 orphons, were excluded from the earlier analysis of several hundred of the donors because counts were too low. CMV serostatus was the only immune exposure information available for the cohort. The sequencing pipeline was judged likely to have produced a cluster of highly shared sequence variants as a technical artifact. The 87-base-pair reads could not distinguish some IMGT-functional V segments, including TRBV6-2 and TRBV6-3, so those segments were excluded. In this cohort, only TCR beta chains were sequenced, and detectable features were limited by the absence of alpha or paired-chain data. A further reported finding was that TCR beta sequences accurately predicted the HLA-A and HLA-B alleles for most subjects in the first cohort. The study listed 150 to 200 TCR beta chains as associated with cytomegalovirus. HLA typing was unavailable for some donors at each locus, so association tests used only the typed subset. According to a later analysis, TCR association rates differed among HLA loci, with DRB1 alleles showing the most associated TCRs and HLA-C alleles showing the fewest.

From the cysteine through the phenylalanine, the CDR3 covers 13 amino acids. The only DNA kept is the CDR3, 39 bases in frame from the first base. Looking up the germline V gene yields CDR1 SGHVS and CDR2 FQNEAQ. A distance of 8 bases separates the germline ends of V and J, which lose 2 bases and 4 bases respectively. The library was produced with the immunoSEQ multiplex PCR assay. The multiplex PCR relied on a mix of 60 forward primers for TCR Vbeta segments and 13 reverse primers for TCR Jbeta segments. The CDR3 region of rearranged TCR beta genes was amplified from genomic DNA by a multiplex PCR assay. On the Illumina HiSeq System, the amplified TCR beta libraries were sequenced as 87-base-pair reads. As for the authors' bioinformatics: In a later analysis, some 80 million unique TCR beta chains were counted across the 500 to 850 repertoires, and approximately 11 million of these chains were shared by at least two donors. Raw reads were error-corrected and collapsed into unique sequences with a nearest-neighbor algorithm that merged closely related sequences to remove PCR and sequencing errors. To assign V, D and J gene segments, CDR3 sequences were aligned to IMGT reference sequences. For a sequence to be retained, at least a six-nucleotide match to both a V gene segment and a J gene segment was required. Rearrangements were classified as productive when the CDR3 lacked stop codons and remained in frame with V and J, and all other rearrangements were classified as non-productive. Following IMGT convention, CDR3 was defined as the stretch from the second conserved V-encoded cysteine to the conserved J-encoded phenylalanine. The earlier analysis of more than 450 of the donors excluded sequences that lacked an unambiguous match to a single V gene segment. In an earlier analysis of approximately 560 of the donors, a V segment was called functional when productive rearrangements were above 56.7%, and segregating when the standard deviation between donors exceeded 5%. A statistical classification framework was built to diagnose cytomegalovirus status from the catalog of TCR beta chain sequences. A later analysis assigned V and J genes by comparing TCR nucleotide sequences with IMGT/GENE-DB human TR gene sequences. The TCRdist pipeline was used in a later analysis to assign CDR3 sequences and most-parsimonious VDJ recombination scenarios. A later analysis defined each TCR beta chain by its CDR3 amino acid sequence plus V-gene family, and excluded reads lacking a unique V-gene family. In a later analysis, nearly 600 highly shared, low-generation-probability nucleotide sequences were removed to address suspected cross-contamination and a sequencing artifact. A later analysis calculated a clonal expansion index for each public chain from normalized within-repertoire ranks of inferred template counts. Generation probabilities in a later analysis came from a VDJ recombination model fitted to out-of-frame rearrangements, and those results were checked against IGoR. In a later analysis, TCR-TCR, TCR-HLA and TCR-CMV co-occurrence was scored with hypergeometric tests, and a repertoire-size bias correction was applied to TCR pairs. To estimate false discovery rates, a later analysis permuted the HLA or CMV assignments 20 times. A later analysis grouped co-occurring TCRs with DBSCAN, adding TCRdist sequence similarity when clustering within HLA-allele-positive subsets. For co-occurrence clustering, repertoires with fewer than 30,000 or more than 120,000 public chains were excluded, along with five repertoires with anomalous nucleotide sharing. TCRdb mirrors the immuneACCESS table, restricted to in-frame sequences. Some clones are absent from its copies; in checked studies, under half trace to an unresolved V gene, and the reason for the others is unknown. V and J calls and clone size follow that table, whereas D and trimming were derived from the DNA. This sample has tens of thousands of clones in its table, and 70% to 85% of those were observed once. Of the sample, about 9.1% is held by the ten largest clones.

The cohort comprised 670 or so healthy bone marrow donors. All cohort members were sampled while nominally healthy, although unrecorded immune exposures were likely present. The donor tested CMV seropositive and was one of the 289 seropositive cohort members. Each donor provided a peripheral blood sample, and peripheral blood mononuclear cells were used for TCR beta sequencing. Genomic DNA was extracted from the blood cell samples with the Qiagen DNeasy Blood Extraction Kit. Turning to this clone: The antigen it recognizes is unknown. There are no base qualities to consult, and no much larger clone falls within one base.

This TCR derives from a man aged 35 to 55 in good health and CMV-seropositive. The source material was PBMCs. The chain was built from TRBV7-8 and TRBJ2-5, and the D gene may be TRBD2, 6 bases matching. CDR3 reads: CASSLPGVETQYF. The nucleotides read TGTGCCAGCAGCTTACCGGGGGTAGAGACCCAGTACTTC.